This TCR beta chain was recovered during a study of T cells after posttransplantation cyclophosphamide. The study, taken as a whole, reports: After PTCy, TRB diversity resembled that of CNI/methotrexate controls. Donor-recipient repertoire similarity was low at 1-2 months, rising over year one. Skin or GI-infiltrating T cells shared few TRB sequences with blood.

Profiled with immunoSEQ multiplex PCR; TCRdb holds only in-frame clones, not every one. The table lists 50,000 to 65,000 clones, around 83% of them singletons, with around 2.8% in the top ten. Germline lookup yields CDR1 LGHNA and CDR2 YSLEER. The CDR3 covers 14 residues. J lost 5 bases, V lost 4 bases, and 8 bases had no gene match. Points on this clone: Its antigen is currently unknown.

The sample taken for sequencing was PBMCs. The chain carries TRBV4-3 and TRBJ2-7, with TRBD2 matching 7 bases. The clonotype was recovered from a man aged 25 to 40 with a blood cancer, CMV-positive, and with a related stem cell donor. CDR3 sequence reads: CASSRSAGLNEQYF. In DNA form, the CDR3 reads TGCGCCAGCAGCCGTTCCGCGGGACTAAACGAGCAGTACTTC.